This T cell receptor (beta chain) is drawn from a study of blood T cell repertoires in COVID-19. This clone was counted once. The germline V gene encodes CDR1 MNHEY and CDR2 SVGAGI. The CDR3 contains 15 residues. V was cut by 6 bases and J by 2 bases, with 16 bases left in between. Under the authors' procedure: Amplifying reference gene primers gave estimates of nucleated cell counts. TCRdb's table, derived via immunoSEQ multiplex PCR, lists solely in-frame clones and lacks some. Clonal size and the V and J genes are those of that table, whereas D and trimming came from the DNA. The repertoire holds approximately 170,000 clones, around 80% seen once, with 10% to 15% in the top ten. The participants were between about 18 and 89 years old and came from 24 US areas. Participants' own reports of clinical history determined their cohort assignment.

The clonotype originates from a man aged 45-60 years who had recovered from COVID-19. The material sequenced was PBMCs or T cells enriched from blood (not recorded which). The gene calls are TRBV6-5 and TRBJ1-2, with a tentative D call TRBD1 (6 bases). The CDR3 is CASSYREGRNYGYTF. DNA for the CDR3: TGTGCCAGCAGCTACAGGGAGGGGAGAAACTATGGCTACACCTTC.